One sample yielded the 9 T cell receptor beta chains listed below, sequenced in a study of regulatory T cells in long-lasting Graves disease. Time point in this sample: newly diagnosed GD, antithyroid drugs for less than 3 months. The TCR library was made from RNA that had been extracted from PBMCs in TRIzol. CDR3-region Arm-PCR and iRepertoire HTBI primers produced the TCR beta libraries. In TCRdb, the multiplex PCR reads were re-called with MiXCR into one record per CDR3 protein. The table includes 400,000 to 450,000 distinct CDR3 sequences, about a sixth detected once. These data also featured in a second study, about T cells in Graves' hyperthyroidism and ophthalmopathy.

The source material was peripheral blood mononuclear cells (PBMCs), sampled at new diagnosis, from a patient treated with antithyroid drugs. Every receptor here comes from a woman under 40 with Graves disease.

This clonotype is a singleton in its sample. A far larger clone is just one base off, so this is likely a read error. The chain recombines TRBV5-5 with TRBJ2-3; TRBD1 matches at 7 bases. The CDR3 runs 15 residues. The trim removed 2 bases at V and 7 bases at J, leaving 10 bases unmatched. The germline gives CDR1 SGHKS, CDR2 YYEKEE (reference sequence). CDR3 coding DNA: TGTGCCAGCAGCTTCAGTCAGGGACAGCTTCATACGCAGTATTTT. This translates into CASSFSQGQLHTQYF. Full variable domain (missing parts from reference TRBV5-5 and TRBJ2-3): DAGVTQSPTHLIKTRGQQVTLRCSPISGHKSVSWYQQVLGQGPQFIFQYYEKEERGRGNFPDRFSARQFPNYSSELNVNALLLGDSALYLCASSFSQGQLHTQYFGPGTRLTVL.

The rearrangement links TRBV7-8 to TRBJ1-1, with D perhaps matching TRBD1 (5 bases). Germline-derived CDR1 and CDR2 are SGHVS and FQNEAQ. V was trimmed by 6 bases and J by 4 bases, leaving 12 bases between them. This CDR3 spans 13 amino acids. The CDR3 spells CASSLPGFTEAFF. The CDR3 DNA reads TGTGCCAGCAGTCTTCCAGGGTTCACTGAAGCTTTCTTT.

The table lists this clonotype with a few counts. J is TRBJ1-1 and V is TRBV3-1; D gene ambiguous. The germline gives CDR1 LGHDT, CDR2 YNNKEL (reference sequence). The CDR3 is 14 residues long. V dropped 0 bases and J dropped 5 bases, with 10 bases sitting between them. CDR3 sequence: CASSQEDWGTEAFF. The CDR3, as DNA: TGTGCCAGCAGCCAAGAAGACTGGGGTACTGAAGCTTTCTTT.

The J gene is TRBJ2-3, the V gene TRBV5-6; TRBD2 matches at 8 bases. Per germline, CDR1 SGHDT and CDR2 YYEEEE. Trimming cost V 1 base and J 4 bases; bases outside gene matches: 17. CDR3 length: 19 amino acids. Here the CDR3 reads CASSLRELAAFRGADTQYF. The CDR3 coding sequence is TGTGCCAGCAGCTTGAGGGAACTAGCGGCATTCAGGGGCGCAGATACGCAGTATTTT. Full variable domain (outside the CDR3, taken from reference TRBV5-6 and TRBJ2-3): DAGVTQSPTHLIKTRGQQVTLRCSPKSGHDTVSWYQQALGQGPQFIFQYYEEEERQRGNFPDRFSGHQFPNYSSELNVNALLLGDSALYLCASSLRELAAFRGADTQYFGPGTRLTVL.

V is TRBV20-1 and J is TRBJ1-1; D is unclear. This CDR3 comprises 14 residues. From germline, CDR1 is DFQATT and CDR2 SNEGSKA (reference sequence). V was clipped by 4 bases and J by 5 bases, with 17 bases between them. CDR3 sequence reads: CSAIPLKEVTEAFF. The CDR3 DNA reads as TGCAGTGCTATCCCCCTCAAGGAGGTTACTGAAGCTTTCTTT.

The genes are TRBV24-1 and TRBJ2-2; TRBD2 matches 10 bases. Per the germline V gene, CDR1 is KGHDR and CDR2 is SFDVKD. Trimming took 0 bases from V and 3 from J; bases not matched to a gene: 9. The CDR3 sequence is 19 residues long. The DNA of the CDR3 is TGTGCCACCAGTGATTTGCCCTACCCACTAGCGGGATACACCGGGGAGCTGTTTTTT. Its translation is CATSDLPYPLAGYTGELFF.

In its sample, this clonotype was seen a few times. The chain joins TRBV29-1 to TRBJ2-3, with a weak D call TRBD2 (5 bases). The germline V gene encodes CDR1 SQVTM and CDR2 ANQGSEA. The germline V and J ends were trimmed by 4 bases and 4 bases, with 6 bases remaining between them. The CDR3 length is 11 residues. The CDR3 region has the DNA TGCAGCGTTGCGGAGGCAGATACGCAGTATTTT. This encodes CSVAEADTQYF.

At least ten counts were recorded for this clonotype. The chain has TRBV28 and TRBJ2-3; D uncertain. Per germline, CDR1 MDHEN and CDR2 SYDVKM. Trimming pared 4 bases from V and 2 bases from J, leaving 16 bases between. This CDR3 contains 16 residues. Here the CDR3 DNA reads TGTGCCAGCAGTTCCTCTCTAAGGGTAACCACAGATACGCAGTATTTT. Its translation is CASSSSLRVTTDTQYF.

In its sample, this clonotype was seen many times. The J gene is TRBJ2-1, the V gene TRBV20-1, with D tentatively TRBD1 (7 bases). CDR3 size: 13 residues. V was shortened by 6 bases and J by 7 bases, with 16 bases between the two germline ends. Germline V gives CDR1 DFQATT, CDR2 SNEGSKA (reference sequence). CDR3 sequence (DNA): TGCAGTGCAGTGGAGGGGGCTCGGAATGAGCAGTTCTTC. Translated: CSAVEGARNEQFF.